Given below is one T cell receptor beta chain in context. As yet, its antigen is unknown. At one boundary the junction diverges from the germline segment, which might be a read error. Profiling relied on immunoSEQ multiplex PCR, and the TCRdb table lists in-frame clones only, not all of them. Among around 400,000 clones listed, roughly four fifths were seen once. These data are taken from a study of Ad26.COV2.S vaccination and SARS-CoV-2 variants. General study findings and limits: Placebo and vaccine recipients had non-spike TCR breadth that was similar.

The treatment: around 19 received Ad26.COV2.S at low or high dose, single or two shots; 5 received placebo; per-sample allocation not given. After the first vaccine or placebo injection, samples were drawn on day 63. The material was peripheral blood, obtained in a trial of Ad26.COV2.S vaccine versus placebo. This TCR derives from a person aged 18-65 years who received the Ad26.COV2.S COVID-19 vaccine or a placebo.

The CDR3 sequence is CASTANAEAFF. In DNA, the CDR3 is TGTGCCAGCACGGCGAACGCTGAAGCTTTCTTT. The chain is built from TRBV2 and TRBJ1-1; the D is unclear. The CDR3 loop spans 11 amino acids. Germline V lookup: CDR1 SNHLY, CDR2 FYNNEI.